This entry is about one T cell receptor beta chain. This record comes from a study of blood T cell repertoires in COVID-19. The protocol was immunoSEQ multiplex PCR, while the TCRdb copy is restricted to in-frame clones and leaves out a portion. The table shows tens of thousands of clones, with around 87% occurring only once. Germline lookup yields CDR1 LNHDA and CDR2 SQIVND (reference sequence). Between the trimmed V and J ends, which lost 1 base and 1 base, there was a span of 9 bases. This CDR3 region has 15 residues. The Seattle site enrolled patients during active infection and followed them longitudinally.

This clonotype was obtained from a man aged 40-49 years with COVID-19, enrolled during active disease. The rearrangement uses TRBV19 and TRBJ2-3; D perhaps matches TRBD2 (6 bases). The sequencing input was peripheral blood. Here the CDR3 reads CASSIGVAGTDTQYF. The CDR3, as DNA: TGTGCCAGTAGTATAGGGGTAGCGGGCACAGATACGCAGTATTTT.